The 27 T cell receptor beta chains in this list originate from one sample, sequenced in a study of shared clonotypes between healthy human individuals. TCRdb's copy holds only in-frame clones and misses some; the assay was immunoSEQ multiplex PCR. The sample shows about 2.3 million clones, 92% of them seen only once. Sequencing input: naive CD4+ T cells from PBMCs. Subset of the sample: CD45RA+ positively selected. Every receptor here comes from a man aged 18 to 30 in good health. Some clones in this sample may be carry-over from other donors' samples.

The gene calls are TRBV4-2 and TRBJ2-2, with 16 bases fitting TRBD2. CDR3 size: 20 residues. V lost 4 bases, J lost 5 bases, and 13 bases stayed unmatched. Germline V gene lookup returns CDR1 LGHNA and CDR2 YNFKEQ. The CDR3 DNA reads TGTGCCAGCAGCCTACCCCCGGGACTAGCGGGAGGGCCCCGGACCGGGGAGCTGTTTTTT. Translated: CASSLPPGLAGGPRTGELFF.

The chain couples TRBV28 to TRBJ1-5; 8 positions match TRBD1. J lost 3 bases, V lost 6 bases, and 7 bases had no gene match. The length of the CDR3 is 15 residues. CDR1 is MDHEN, CDR2 SYDVKM, per germline. CDR3 nucleotides: TGTGCCAGCAGATATCAGGGGGCACTCAATCAGCCCCAGCATTTT. Its protein product is CASRYQGALNQPQHF.

The rearrangement joins TRBV6-6 to TRBJ2-1; TRBD1 might be the D (6 bases). The CDR3 has 14 residues. Germline V lookup: CDR1 MNHNY, CDR2 SVGAGI (reference sequence). V lost 7 bases and J 6 bases, leaving 16 bases between the germline ends. CDR3 residues: CASTRDNSRNEQFF. CDR3 DNA: TGTGCCAGCACCAGGGACAACTCCCGCAATGAGCAGTTCTTC.

CDR3 sequence: CASRNGTANYGYTF. The CDR3 nucleotides read TGCGCCAGCAGGAACGGGACAGCTAACTATGGCTACACCTTC. The chain links TRBV5-1 to TRBJ1-2; 7 bases agree with TRBD1. In germline, CDR1 is SGHRS, CDR2 YFSETQ. There are 14 residues in the CDR3. J lost 0 bases, V lost 5 bases, and 4 bases had no gene match.

This clone was seen once. The rearrangement joins TRBV5-1 to TRBJ2-7; 11 bases line up with TRBD1. The germline gives CDR1 SGHRS, CDR2 YFSETQ. J gave up 1 base and V 0 bases, and 3 bases lay outside the gene matches. The CDR3 is 16 residues long. CDR3 nucleotides: TGCGCCAGCAGCTTGGCCGGACAGGGGGCTTCCTACGAGCAGTACTTC. It specifies CASSLAGQGASYEQYF.

V is TRBV28 and J is TRBJ1-1, with a possible D match to TRBD1 (5 bases). Between the trimmed V and J ends, which lost 7 bases and 8 bases, there was a span of 11 bases. The CDR3 extends over 11 amino acids. In germline, CDR1 is MDHEN, CDR2 SYDVKM. CDR3 amino acids: CASNGAEEAFF. CDR3 DNA: TGTGCCAGCAATGGGGCCGAAGAAGCTTTCTTT.

The chain links TRBV18 to TRBJ2-3, with D uncertain. V lost 5 bases and J lost 4, with 4 bases in between. The CDR3 has 11 residues. Germline lookup yields CDR1 KGHSH and CDR2 LQKENI. The DNA of the CDR3 is TGTGCCAGCTCAGTGGCAGATACGCAGTATTTT. Translating it yields CASSVADTQYF.

The V call is TRBV9, the J call TRBJ2-5; D possibly corresponds to TRBD2 (6 bases). Trimming pared 0 bases from V and 3 bases from J, leaving 15 bases between. Looked up from germline, CDR1 is SGDLS and CDR2 is YYNGEE. This CDR3 has 16 residues. The CDR3 spells CASSVGPGLREETQYF. CDR3 nucleotides: TGTGCCAGCAGCGTAGGCCCGGGACTCCGTGAAGAGACCCAGTACTTC.

The genes are TRBV14 and TRBJ1-1; no definite D call. Germline-derived CDR1 and CDR2 are SGHDN and FVKESK. CDR3 length: 16 amino acids. Trimming removed 1 base from V and 6 bases from J, with 18 bases in between. This chain's CDR3 is CASSQAKDQWSAEAFF. CDR3 nucleotides: TGTGCCAGCAGCCAAGCGAAAGATCAGTGGAGCGCTGAAGCTTTCTTT.

The gene calls are TRBV7-2 and TRBJ2-3; D call uncertain. Trimming removed 5 bases from V and 1 base from J, with 10 bases in between. The CDR3 extends over 14 amino acids. Germline CDR1 reads SGHTA; CDR2 reads FQGNSA. The CDR3 DNA reads as TGTGCCAGCAGCCCCAGGCAGGGCACAGATACGCAGTATTTT. Translating it yields CASSPRQGTDTQYF.

J is TRBJ1-1 and V is TRBV7-9; D gene unclear. V gave up 2 bases and J gave up 4 bases, with 11 bases separating them. The CDR3 contains 14 residues. CDR1 is SEHNR and CDR2 is FQNEAQ in the germline V gene (reference sequence). CDR3 DNA sequence: TGTGCCAGCAGCTTAAGAAGAGCTGGCACTGAAGCTTTCTTT. Its protein product is CASSLRRAGTEAFF.

The chain is built from TRBV30 and TRBJ1-5, with a tentative D call TRBD1 (5 bases). The V end was cut by 2 bases, the J end by 1 base, with 9 bases between. The CDR3 covers 14 residues. Germline V gives CDR1 GTSNPN, CDR2 SVGIG (reference sequence). In nucleotides, the CDR3 is TGTGCCTGGAGTCGGGACGGGAGCAATCAGCCCCAGCATTTT. This encodes CAWSRDGSNQPQHF.

The gene calls are TRBV27 and TRBJ2-7, with 11 bases aligning to TRBD2. This CDR3 is 18 amino acids long. CDR1 and CDR2 (germline): MNHEY, SMNVEV (reference sequence). The trim removed 4 bases at V and 2 bases at J, leaving 13 bases unmatched. CDR3 coding DNA: TGTGCCAGCAGTTGGGGGGGGCGGGGGACTAGCGGCCCCTACGAGCAGTACTTC. This gives the protein CASSWGGRGTSGPYEQYF.

A note on this clone: Other DNA sequences in this sample translate to the same CDR3. The J gene is TRBJ2-6, the V gene TRBV9, with a weak D call TRBD1 (5 bases). The CDR3 is 17 residues long. Trimming removed 0 bases from V and 0 bases from J, with 10 bases in between. Germline-derived CDR1 and CDR2 are SGDLS and YYNGEE. The chain's CDR3 is CASSVGQGSSGANVLTF. The CDR3 DNA follows: TGTGCCAGCAGCGTAGGTCAGGGAAGCTCTGGGGCCAACGTCCTGACTTTC.

This chain joins TRBV27 and TRBJ2-1; 10 positions agree with TRBD1. CDR1 and CDR2 from the germline V gene are MNHEY and SMNVEV (reference sequence). CDR3 length: 15 residues. V lost 3 bases and J lost 5; bases outside the gene matches: 4. The CDR3 sequence: CASSFRDRGNNEQFF. As DNA, the CDR3 is TGTGCCAGCAGTTTCCGGGACAGGGGTAACAATGAGCAGTTCTTC.

The genes are TRBV5-1 and TRBJ1-1, with TRBD1 matching 9 bases. The CDR3 consists of 15 residues. V trimming: 3 bases; J trimming: 0 bases; junction bases outside the gene matches: 3. Germline V lookup: CDR1 SGHRS, CDR2 YFSETQ. In DNA form, the CDR3 reads TGCGCCAGCAGCTCACAGGGGGCGGTGAACACTGAAGCTTTCTTT. Translation: CASSSQGAVNTEAFF.

The chain recombines TRBV18 with TRBJ1-5; D is unresolved. The CDR3 totals 15 residues. Trimming took 5 bases from V and 1 from J, leaving 12 bases between them. Germline CDR1 is KGHSH and CDR2 is LQKENI. CDR3 coding DNA: TGTGCCAGCTCAACCCATACGGGGAGCAATCAGCCCCAGCATTTT. Encoded protein: CASSTHTGSNQPQHF.

The chain has TRBV28 and TRBJ2-5; possibly TRBD2 for D (5 bases). This CDR3 is 17 amino acids long. Per germline, CDR1 MDHEN and CDR2 SYDVKM. Trimming stripped 3 bases from V and 2 bases from J, with 19 bases between. CDR3 in DNA: TGTGCCAGCAGTTTCCTGATGGCGGGCACTCCGCAAGAGACCCAGTACTTC. Translation: CASSFLMAGTPQETQYF.

The chain uses TRBV28 and TRBJ1-1; 8 nucleotides line up with TRBD1. Trimming took 4 bases from V and 5 from J; bases not matched to a gene: 6. Germline V gene sequence: CDR1 MDHEN, CDR2 SYDVKM. There are 14 residues in the CDR3. The CDR3, as DNA: TGTGCCAGCAGTTCAATCAGGGGGCAGACTGAAGCTTTCTTT. This gives the protein CASSSIRGQTEAFF.

This clone has just one count. The identical CDR3 is also encoded by other nucleotide sequences in the sample. This chain joins TRBV28 and TRBJ2-7, with D perhaps assigned TRBD1 or TRBD2 (5 bases each). The CDR3 contains 14 residues. V was pared by 4 bases and J by 1 base, with 11 bases between. Germline V gives CDR1 MDHEN, CDR2 SYDVKM. The CDR3 here is CASSSPGRSYEQYF. CDR3 DNA: TGTGCCAGCAGTTCCCCGGGACGGTCCTACGAGCAGTACTTC.

The gene calls are TRBV5-1 and TRBJ2-5; possibly TRBD1 for D (6 bases). Germline V gene sequence: CDR1 SGHRS, CDR2 YFSETQ. The CDR3 consists of 14 residues. With 4 bases removed from V and 5 bases from J, the gap between germline ends came to 15 bases. CDR3 DNA sequence: TGCGCCAGCAGCCCCTCGACAGGCCGGGAGACCCAGTACTTC. Its translation is CASSPSTGRETQYF.

The chain carries TRBV6-1 and TRBJ2-7; 8 positions agree with TRBD2. The CDR3 totals 14 residues. V lost 4 bases and J lost 7; bases outside the gene matches: 9. Germline V CDR1 and CDR2: MNHNS, SASEGT. Here the CDR3 reads CASSAGLVPTEQYF. The DNA for the CDR3 is TGTGCCAGCAGTGCGGGACTAGTGCCGACAGAGCAGTACTTC.

The V and J genes are TRBV2 and TRBJ2-7, with a tentative D call TRBD1 (6 bases). V lost 6 bases to trimming and J lost 6 bases, with 15 bases between them. This CDR3 has 13 amino acids. CDR1 SNHLY and CDR2 FYNNEI come from the germline V gene. The CDR3 DNA sequence: TGTGCCAGCAGCAACACCGAAGGGGGCGAGCAGTACTTC. As protein: CASSNTEGGEQYF. Supplemented by reference TRBV2 and TRBJ2-7, the full variable domain reads EPEVTQTPSHQVTQMGQEVILRCVPISNHLYFYWYRQILGQKVEFLVSFYNNEISEKSEIFDDQFSVERPDGSNFTLKIRSTKLEDSAMYFCASSNTEGGEQYFGPGTRLTVT.

V usage is TRBV9 and J usage is TRBJ2-3; tentative D call: TRBD1 (6 bases). The germline V and J ends were trimmed by 0 bases and 4 bases, with 9 bases remaining between them. The CDR3 totals 14 residues. Germline values: CDR1 SGDLS, CDR2 YYNGEE. The CDR3 DNA reads TGTGCCAGCAGCGTAGCCCCAGGGGCAGATACGCAGTATTTT. Translated: CASSVAPGADTQYF.

The V gene is TRBV11-3, the J gene TRBJ2-3; tentative D call: TRBD1 (6 bases). Trimming took off 1 base at V and 4 bases at J, with 12 bases between the two ends. The V gene's germline CDR1 is SGHNT and CDR2 YENEEA. CDR3 size: 15 residues. The chain's CDR3 is CASSLGLGAADTQYF. Written as DNA, the CDR3 is TGTGCCAGCAGCTTAGGTTTGGGGGCTGCAGATACGCAGTATTTT.

This clone was seen once. The V call is TRBV5-6, the J call TRBJ1-1, with 10 bases fitting TRBD1. The V gene's germline CDR1 is SGHDT and CDR2 YYEEEE. V lost 4 bases, J lost 0 bases, and 12 bases stayed unmatched. The CDR3 runs 18 residues. CDR3 amino acids: CASSAAGTGVPLNTEAFF. The CDR3 nucleotides read TGTGCCAGCAGCGCGGCCGGGACAGGGGTCCCCCTGAACACTGAAGCTTTCTTT.

This chain uses TRBV5-1 with TRBJ2-7; TRBD1 matches at 9 bases. The junction had 6 bases not matched to a gene; V was cut back by 3 bases and J by 5 bases. This CDR3 has 14 amino acids. The germline gives CDR1 SGHRS, CDR2 YFSETQ. CDR3 DNA sequence: TGCGCCAGCAGCTCCGGGACAGGGTTGAACGAGCAGTACTTC. Translation gives CASSSGTGLNEQYF.